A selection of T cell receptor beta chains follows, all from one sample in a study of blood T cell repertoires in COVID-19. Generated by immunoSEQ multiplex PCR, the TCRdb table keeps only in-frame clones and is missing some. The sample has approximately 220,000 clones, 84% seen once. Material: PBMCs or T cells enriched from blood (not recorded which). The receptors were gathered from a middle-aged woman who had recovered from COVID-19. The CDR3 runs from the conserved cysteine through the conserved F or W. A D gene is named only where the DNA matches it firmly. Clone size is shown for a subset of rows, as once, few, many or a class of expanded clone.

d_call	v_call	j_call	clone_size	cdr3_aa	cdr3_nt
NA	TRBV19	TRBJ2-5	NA	CASSITGKETQYF	TGTGCCAGTAGTATTACAGGCAAAGAGACCCAGTACTTC
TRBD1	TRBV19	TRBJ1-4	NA	CASSPRDRINEKLFF	TGTGCCAGTAGTCCCCGGGACAGGATTAATGAAAAACTGTTTTTT
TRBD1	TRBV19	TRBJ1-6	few	CASRTGLSSYNSPLHF	TGTGCCAGTAGGACAGGGCTCAGCTCCTATAATTCACCCCTCCACTTT
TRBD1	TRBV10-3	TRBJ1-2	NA	CAISESRDRGNGYTF	TGTGCCATCAGTGAGTCGAGGGACAGGGGAAATGGCTACACCTTC
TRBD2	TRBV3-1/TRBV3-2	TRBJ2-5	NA	CASSPGLAGGQETQYF	TGTGCCAGCAGTCCAGGACTAGCGGGAGGACAAGAGACCCAGTACTTC
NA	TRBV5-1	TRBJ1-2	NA	CASSVSRESYGYTF	TGCGCCAGCAGCGTTTCGAGAGAAAGCTATGGCTACACCTTC
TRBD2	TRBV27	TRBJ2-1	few	CASSLTPRAGEQFF	TGTGCCAGCAGTTTAACACCTCGAGCGGGAGAGCAGTTCTTC
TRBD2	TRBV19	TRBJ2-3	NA	CASRQRESTDTQYF	TGTGCCAGTAGGCAGCGGGAGAGCACAGATACGCAGTATTTT
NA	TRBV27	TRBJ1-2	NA	CASSLGPNYGYTF	TGTGCCAGCAGTTTAGGCCCTAACTATGGCTACACCTTC
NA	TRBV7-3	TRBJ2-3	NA	CASSLGISGADTQYF	TGTGCCAGCAGCTTAGGAATATCAGGGGCAGATACGCAGTATTTT
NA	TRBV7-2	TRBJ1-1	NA	CASSLGRLNTEAFF	TGTGCCAGCAGCTTAGGGCGGCTGAACACTGAAGCTTTCTTT
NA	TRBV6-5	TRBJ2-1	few	CASSSIEASFNEQFF	TGTGCCAGCAGTAGTATCGAGGCTTCCTTCAATGAGCAGTTCTTC
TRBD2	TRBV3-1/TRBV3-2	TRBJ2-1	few	CASSFSGSINEQFF	TGTGCCAGCAGCTTTAGCGGGAGCATCAATGAGCAGTTCTTC
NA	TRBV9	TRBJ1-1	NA	CASSVGPGENTEAFF	TGTGCCAGCAGCGTAGGTCCGGGGGAGAACACTGAAGCTTTCTTT
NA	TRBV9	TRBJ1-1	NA	CASSVGGAQEAFF	TGTGCCAGCAGCGTAGGTGGGGCGCAGGAAGCTTTCTTT
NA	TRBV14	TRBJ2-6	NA	CASSQRSGANVLTF	TGTGCCAGCAGCCAAAGGAGTGGGGCCAACGTCCTGACTTTC
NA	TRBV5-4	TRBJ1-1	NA	CASSPYSGETEAFF	TGTGCCAGCAGTCCCTACTCAGGGGAGACTGAAGCTTTCTTT
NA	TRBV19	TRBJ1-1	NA	CASSIATGKAFF	TGTGCCAGTAGTATAGCTACAGGGAAAGCTTTCTTT
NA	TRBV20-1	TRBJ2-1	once	CSASTSRIAQFF	TGCAGTGCTAGTACTAGTCGGATTGCGCAGTTCTTC
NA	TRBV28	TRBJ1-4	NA	CASSLPRGREKLFF	TGTGCCAGCAGTTTACCCAGGGGTAGAGAAAAACTGTTTTTT
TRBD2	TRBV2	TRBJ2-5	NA	CASSELTSGGTGETQYF	TGTGCCAGCAGTGAATTGACTAGCGGAGGGACGGGGGAGACCCAGTACTTC
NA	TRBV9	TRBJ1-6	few	CASSVAGSVNSPLHF	TGTGCCAGCAGCGTAGCAGGGTCGGTTAATTCACCCCTCCACTTT
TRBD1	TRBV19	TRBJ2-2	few	CASSIGTGGKDTGELFF	TGTGCCAGTAGTATAGGAACAGGGGGAAAGGACACCGGGGAGCTGTTTTTT
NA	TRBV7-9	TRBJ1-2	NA	CASSSTQDRREGYTF	TGTGCCAGCAGCTCAACCCAGGACCGACGGGAAGGCTACACCTTC
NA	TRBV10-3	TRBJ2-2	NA	CAIRREVGTGELFF	TGTGCCATCCGCAGGGAAGTGGGGACCGGGGAGCTGTTTTTT
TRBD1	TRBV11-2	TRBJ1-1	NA	CASSPDRVGNTEAFF	TGTGCCAGCAGCCCCGACAGGGTAGGAAACACTGAAGCTTTCTTT
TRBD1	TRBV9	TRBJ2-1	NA	CASSVAGQGDNEQFF	TGTGCCAGCAGCGTAGCGGGACAGGGGGACAATGAGCAGTTCTTC
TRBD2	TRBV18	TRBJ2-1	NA	CASSPLNVLAGGGEQFF	TGTGCCAGCTCACCACTCAATGTACTAGCGGGAGGGGGTGAGCAGTTCTTC
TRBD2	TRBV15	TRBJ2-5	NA	CATSRSRGLAGGVEETQYF	TGTGCCACCAGCAGATCTCGAGGGCTAGCGGGAGGAGTAGAAGAGACCCAGTACTTC
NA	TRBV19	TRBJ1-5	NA	CASSVDRRGQPQHF	TGTGCCAGTAGTGTGGACCGGCGGGGTCAGCCCCAGCATTTT
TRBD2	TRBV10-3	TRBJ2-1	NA	CAISVTSGQFNEQFF	TGTGCCATCAGTGTGACTAGCGGCCAATTCAATGAGCAGTTCTTC
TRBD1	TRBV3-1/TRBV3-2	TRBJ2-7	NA	CASSLGQGGLAYEQYF	TGTGCCAGCAGCCTCGGGCAAGGGGGCCTAGCCTACGAGCAGTACTTC
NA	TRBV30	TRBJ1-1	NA	CAWSKTAVGTEAFF	TGTGCCTGGAGTAAGACAGCCGTGGGCACTGAAGCTTTCTTT
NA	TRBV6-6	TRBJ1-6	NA	CASSLLPGDSPLHF	TGTGCCAGCAGCCTACTCCCAGGGGACTCACCCCTCCACTTT
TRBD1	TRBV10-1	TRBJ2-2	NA	CASSDHHRGGRTGELFF	TGCGCCAGCAGTGACCACCACAGGGGCGGTCGCACCGGGGAGCTGTTTTTT
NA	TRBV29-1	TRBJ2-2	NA	CSVYLAVANTGELFF	TGCAGCGTTTACTTAGCGGTTGCGAACACCGGGGAGCTGTTTTTT
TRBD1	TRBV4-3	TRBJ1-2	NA	CASSHQFQGERYGYTF	TGCGCCAGCAGCCACCAATTTCAGGGGGAGAGGTATGGCTACACCTTC
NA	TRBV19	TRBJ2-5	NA	CASSQGTETQYF	TGTGCCAGTAGTCAGGGTACGGAGACCCAGTACTTC
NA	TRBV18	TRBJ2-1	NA	CASSPLTPRSLSYNEQFF	TGTGCCAGCTCACCACTTACCCCGAGGTCCCTCTCCTACAATGAGCAGTTCTTC
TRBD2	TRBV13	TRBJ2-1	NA	CASSLGGGRGYNEQFF	TGTGCCAGCAGCTTAGGAGGCGGGAGGGGGTACAATGAGCAGTTCTTC
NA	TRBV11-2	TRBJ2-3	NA	CASSLDFTDTQYF	TGTGCCAGCAGCTTAGACTTCACAGATACGCAGTATTTT
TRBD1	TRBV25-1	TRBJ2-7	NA	CASSGPISGTGGSYEQYF	TGTGCCAGCAGTGGCCCCATCTCCGGGACAGGGGGTTCCTACGAGCAGTACTTC
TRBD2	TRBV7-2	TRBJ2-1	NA	CASSLSRGLAGSEQFF	TGTGCCAGCAGCTTAAGTAGGGGACTAGCGGGAAGTGAGCAGTTCTTC
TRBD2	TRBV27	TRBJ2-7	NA	CASGVGTSGSYEQYF	TGTGCCAGCGGAGTTGGAACTAGCGGGAGTTACGAGCAGTACTTC
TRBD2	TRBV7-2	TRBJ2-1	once	CASMLASGRNEQFF	TGTGCCAGCATGTTGGCTAGCGGGAGGAATGAGCAGTTCTTC
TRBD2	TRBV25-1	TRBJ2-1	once	CASSEPTLAGRGNEQFF	TGTGCCAGCAGTGAACCCACACTAGCGGGGCGTGGCAATGAGCAGTTCTTC
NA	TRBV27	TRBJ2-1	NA	CASRPEGFSYNEQFF	TGTGCCAGCCGACCGGAGGGGTTCTCCTACAATGAGCAGTTCTTC
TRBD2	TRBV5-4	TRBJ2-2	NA	CASSLREGGTGELFF	TGTGCCAGCAGCTTGCGGGAGGGAGGCACCGGGGAGCTGTTTTTT
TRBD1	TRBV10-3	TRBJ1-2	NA	CAISGGQELGYTF	TGTGCCATCAGTGGGGGACAGGAATTGGGCTACACCTTC
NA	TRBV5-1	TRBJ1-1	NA	CASSLIMGGNTEAFF	TGCGCCAGCAGCTTGATCATGGGGGGGAACACTGAAGCTTTCTTT
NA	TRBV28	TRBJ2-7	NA	CASRGGTPYEQYF	TGTGCCAGCAGGGGGGGGACACCCTACGAGCAGTACTTC
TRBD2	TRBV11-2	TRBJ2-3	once	CASSPSGSTDTQYF	TGTGCCAGCAGCCCTAGCGGGTCCACAGATACGCAGTATTTT
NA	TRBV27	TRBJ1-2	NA	CASSLQKNYGYTF	TGTGCCAGCAGTTTACAGAAGAACTATGGCTACACCTTC
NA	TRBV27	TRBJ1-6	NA	CASSLSSYRVSPLHF	TGTGCCAGCAGTTTATCCTCTTACAGGGTTTCACCCCTCCACTTT
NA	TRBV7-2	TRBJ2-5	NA	CASSFKGETQYF	TGTGCCAGCAGCTTTAAGGGGGAGACCCAGTACTTC
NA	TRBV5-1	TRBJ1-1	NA	CASSSGQPNTEAFF	TGCGCCAGCAGCTCAGGACAGCCGAACACTGAAGCTTTCTTT
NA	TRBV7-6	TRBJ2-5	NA	CASSSYRSGETQYF	TGTGCCAGCAGCTCTTACCGAAGCGGGGAGACCCAGTACTTC
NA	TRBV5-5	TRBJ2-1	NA	CASSLRAESYNEQFF	TGTGCCAGCAGCTTAAGAGCGGAGTCCTACAATGAGCAGTTCTTC
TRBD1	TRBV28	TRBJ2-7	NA	CASRTGGAGYEQYF	TGTGCCAGCAGGACAGGGGGCGCCGGCTACGAGCAGTACTTC